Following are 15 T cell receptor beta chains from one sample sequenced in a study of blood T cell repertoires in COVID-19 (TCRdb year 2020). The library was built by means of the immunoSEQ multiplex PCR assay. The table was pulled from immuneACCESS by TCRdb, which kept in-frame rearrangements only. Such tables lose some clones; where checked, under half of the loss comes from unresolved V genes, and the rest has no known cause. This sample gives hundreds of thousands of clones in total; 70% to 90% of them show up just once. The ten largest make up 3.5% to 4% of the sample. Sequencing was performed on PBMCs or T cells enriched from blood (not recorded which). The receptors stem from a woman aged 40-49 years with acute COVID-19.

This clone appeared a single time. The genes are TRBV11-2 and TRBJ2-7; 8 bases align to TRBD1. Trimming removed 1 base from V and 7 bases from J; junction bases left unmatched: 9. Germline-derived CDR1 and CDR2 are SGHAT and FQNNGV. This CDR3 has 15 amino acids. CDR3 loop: CASSLGTGSSVEQYF. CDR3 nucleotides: TGTGCCAGCAGCTTAGGGACAGGGTCATCCGTTGAGCAGTACTTC.

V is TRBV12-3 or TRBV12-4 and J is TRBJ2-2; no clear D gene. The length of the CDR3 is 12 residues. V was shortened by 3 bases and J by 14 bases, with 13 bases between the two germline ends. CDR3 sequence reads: CASSLNAKRLFF. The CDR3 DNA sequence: TGTGCCAGCAGTTTGAATGCGAAGCGACTGTTTTTT.

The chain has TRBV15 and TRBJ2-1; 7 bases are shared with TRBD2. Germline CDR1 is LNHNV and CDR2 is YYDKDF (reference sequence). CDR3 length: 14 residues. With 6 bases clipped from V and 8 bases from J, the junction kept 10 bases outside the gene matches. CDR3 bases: TGTGCCACCAGGCCCGGGAGGCCCTCCGATGAGCAGTTCTTC. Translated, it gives CATRPGRPSDEQFF.

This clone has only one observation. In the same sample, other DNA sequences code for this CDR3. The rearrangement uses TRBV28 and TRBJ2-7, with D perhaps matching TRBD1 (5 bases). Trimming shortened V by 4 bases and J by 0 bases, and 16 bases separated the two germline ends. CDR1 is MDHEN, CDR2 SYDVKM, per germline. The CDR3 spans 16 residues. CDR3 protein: CASSSPGSRSSYEQYF. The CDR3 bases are TGTGCCAGCAGTTCGCCAGGGTCTAGGAGCTCCTACGAGCAGTACTTC.

In DNA, the CDR3 is TGCGCCCCCTCTTGTAAGACTAGCCCGATGGAGACCCAGTACTTC. Translation: CAPSCKTSPMETQYF. V usage is TRBV29-1 and J usage is TRBJ2-5; 7 nucleotides line up with TRBD2. There are 15 residues in the CDR3. CDR1 and CDR2 from the germline V gene are SQVTM and ANQGSEA.

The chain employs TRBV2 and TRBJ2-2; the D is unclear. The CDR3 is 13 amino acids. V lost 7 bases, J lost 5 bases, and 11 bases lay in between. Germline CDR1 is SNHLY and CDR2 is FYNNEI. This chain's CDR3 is CASNLLGTGELFF. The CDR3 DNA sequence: TGTGCCAGCAATCTCCTCGGGACCGGGGAGCTGTTTTTT.

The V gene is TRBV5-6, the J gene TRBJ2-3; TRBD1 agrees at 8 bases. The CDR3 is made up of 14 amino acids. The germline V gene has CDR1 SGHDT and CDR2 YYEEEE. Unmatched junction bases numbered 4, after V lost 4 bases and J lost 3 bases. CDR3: CASSPRQGTDTQYF. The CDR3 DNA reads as TGTGCCAGCAGCCCACGACAGGGGACAGATACGCAGTATTTT. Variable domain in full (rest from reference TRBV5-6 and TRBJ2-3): DAGVTQSPTHLIKTRGQQVTLRCSPKSGHDTVSWYQQALGQGPQFIFQYYEEEERQRGNFPDRFSGHQFPNYSSELNVNALLLGDSALYLCASSPRQGTDTQYFGPGTRLTVL.

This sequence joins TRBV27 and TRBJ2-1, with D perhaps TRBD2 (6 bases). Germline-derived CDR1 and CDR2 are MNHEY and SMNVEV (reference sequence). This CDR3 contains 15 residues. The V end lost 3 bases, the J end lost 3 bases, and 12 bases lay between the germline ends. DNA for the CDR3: TGTGCCAGCAGTTTCCCGGGGGTGAGCTACAATGAGCAGTTCTTC. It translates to CASSFPGVSYNEQFF.

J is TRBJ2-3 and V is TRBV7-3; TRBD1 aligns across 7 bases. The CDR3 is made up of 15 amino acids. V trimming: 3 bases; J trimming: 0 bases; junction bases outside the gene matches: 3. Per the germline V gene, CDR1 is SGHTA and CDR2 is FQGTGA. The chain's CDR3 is CASSFGTASTDTQYF. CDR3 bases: TGTGCCAGCAGCTTCGGGACAGCTAGCACAGATACGCAGTATTTT.

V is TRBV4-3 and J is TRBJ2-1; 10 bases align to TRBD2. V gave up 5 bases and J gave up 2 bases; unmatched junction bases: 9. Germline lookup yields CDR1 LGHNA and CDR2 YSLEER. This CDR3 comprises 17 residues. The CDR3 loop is CASSARTGTSAYNEQFF. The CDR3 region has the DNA TGCGCCAGCAGCGCTCGAACCGGGACTAGCGCCTACAATGAGCAGTTCTTC.

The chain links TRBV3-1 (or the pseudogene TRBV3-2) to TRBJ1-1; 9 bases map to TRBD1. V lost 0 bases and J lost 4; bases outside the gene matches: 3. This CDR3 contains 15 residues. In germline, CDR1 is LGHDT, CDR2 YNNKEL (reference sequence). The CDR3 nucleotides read TGTGCCAGCAGCCAAGATGGGGACAGGGTCACTGAAGCTTTCTTT. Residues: CASSQDGDRVTEAFF.

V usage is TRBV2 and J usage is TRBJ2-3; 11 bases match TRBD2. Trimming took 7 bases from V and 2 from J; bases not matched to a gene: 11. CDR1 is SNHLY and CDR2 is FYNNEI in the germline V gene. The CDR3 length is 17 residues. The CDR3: CASILLAGVSSTDTQYF. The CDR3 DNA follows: TGTGCCAGCATTTTACTAGCGGGAGTAAGTTCCACAGATACGCAGTATTTT.

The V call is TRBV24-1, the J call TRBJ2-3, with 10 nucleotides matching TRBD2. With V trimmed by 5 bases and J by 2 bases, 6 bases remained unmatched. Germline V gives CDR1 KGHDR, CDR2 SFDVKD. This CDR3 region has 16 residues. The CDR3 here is CATSGGTSEITDTQYF. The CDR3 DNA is TGTGCCACCAGTGGAGGGACTAGCGAAATCACAGATACGCAGTATTTT.

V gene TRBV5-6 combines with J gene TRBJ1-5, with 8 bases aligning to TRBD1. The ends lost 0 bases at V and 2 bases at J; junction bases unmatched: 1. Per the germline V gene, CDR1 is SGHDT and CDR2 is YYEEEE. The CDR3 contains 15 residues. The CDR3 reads CASSLATGGNQPQHF. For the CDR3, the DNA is TGTGCCAGCAGCTTGGCGACAGGGGGCAATCAGCCCCAGCATTTT.

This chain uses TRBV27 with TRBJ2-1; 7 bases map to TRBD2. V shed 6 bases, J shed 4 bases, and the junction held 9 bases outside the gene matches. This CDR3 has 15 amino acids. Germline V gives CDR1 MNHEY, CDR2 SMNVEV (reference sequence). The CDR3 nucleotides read TGTGCCAGCAGCCGGAACAGCGGGACTTACAATGAGCAGTTCTTC. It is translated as CASSRNSGTYNEQFF.